This T cell receptor beta chain was sequenced for a study of T cell changes during pregnancy in multiple sclerosis. The assay was immunoSEQ multiplex PCR, and TCRdb's table has in-frame clones only and misses some. Altogether 70,000 to 85,000 clones are present, 92% being singletons, with the ten largest covering about 3%. This clone was found once. Trimming took 6 bases from V and 4 from J; bases not matched to a gene: 14. The CDR3 contains 17 residues. The receptor was derived from a female donor with multiple sclerosis, enrolled in a pregnancy study. The sample consisted of peripheral blood, taken before pregnancy. This chain uses TRBV6-7 with TRBJ2-2; 7 nucleotides line up with TRBD1. TRBV6-7 belongs to the ORF category, with a function that is uncertain. The CDR3 protein is CASRSNRGHLLTGELFF. As DNA, the CDR3 is TGTGCCAGCAGATCAAACAGGGGACACCTCCTCACCGGGGAGCTGTTTTTT.